This TCR beta chain was found in a study of T cells in Graves' hyperthyroidism and ophthalmopathy (dated by TCRdb to the late 2010s). A note on the overall study: Peripheral blood samples were taken at initial diagnosis, before any treatment was given. A discovery cohort of roughly 96 patients, 43 with Graves' ophthalmopathy and more than 55 with stable Graves' hyperthyroidism, was used to find distinguishing TCR V-J signatures. An independent validation cohort of under 20 hyperthyroidism patients and approximately 15 patients who later progressed to ophthalmopathy tested prospective prediction of ophthalmopathy. The 90 or so discovery patients were randomly split 7:3 into training and test sets. In addition, the study compared T-cell repertoires in thyroid tissue and in blood from roughly 6 Graves' hyperthyroidism patients. After blood sampling, hyperthyroidism patients were treated with methimazole at a starting dose of 30 mg daily, and ophthalmopathy patients were treated with high-dose intravenous methylprednisolone. TCR Vbeta CDR3 sequencing of approximately 140 peripheral blood samples (more than 40 ophthalmopathy, 70 to 85 hyperthyroidism and some 17 progressor patients) is reported in the paper.

Moderately to severely active disease, a Clinical Activity Score of at least 3, a NOSPECS grade of at least 4, and a duration under 3 months were present in ophthalmopathy patients. Any patient with an uncontrolled infection, another autoimmune disease, pregnancy or lactation was excluded. Diagnoses were based on clinical symptoms, serum thyroxine and TRAb, thyroid ultrasound and orbital computed tomography. Ficoll-Paque density gradient centrifugation was used to isolate PBMCs from 8.5 to 10 ml of fresh peripheral blood. Total RNA was extracted using Trizol reagent, and RNA quality was assessed on an Agilent 2100 Bioanalyzer. Amplification of TCR beta CDR3 regions was carried out from RNA transcripts. The TCR CDR3 was subjected to a first round of RT-PCR using the HTBI primer set and the Qiagen OneStep RT-PCR kit. A second multiplex PCR round built the libraries, followed by size selection and purification. Sequencing of the libraries was done on an Illumina HiSeq2000 using paired-end 100 bp reads. The published analysis was carried out like this. Raw data were processed with SOAPnuke, discarding reads with adapters, uncalled bases, mean Phred below 15, or no exact constant-primer or identifier match. High-quality paired reads were merged using COPE v1.2.5, and each unique nucleotide sequence was defined as a clonotype. MiTCR v1.1 was used to align the clonotypes against IMGT TRBV, TRBD and TRBJ reference segments. The analysis was restricted to V-J combinations with a frequency above 0.0001, which together covered over 99% of the repertoires. A TCS score was defined as the ratio of F50 (clonal expansion) to E x V (chaos), with BLOSUM62-based TCRdist applied between CDR3 peptides within each V-J. Welch's t-statistics and random forest reduced fewer than 550 V-J features to 13, which were used in a naive Bayes classifier (R e1071). The similarity between thyroid and blood repertoires was quantified using the Morisita-Horn index. TCRdb reprocessed the public reads (quality trimming at Q25 with fastp, clone calling with MiXCR) and kept in-frame beta chains. Duplicate CDR3 protein sequences are folded into a single record with the most common DNA and genes. These V and J calls originate from TCRdb's pipeline instead of the authors' own analysis. For this sample the table gives approximately 610,000 distinct CDR3 sequences, of which over 12% were detected only once. Around 4.1% of the sample comes from the top ten.

What the authors observed across the whole study: Most expanded thyroid clonotypes (frequency above 0.001) were also found in blood, which suggests that blood repertoires may mirror thyroid immune responses. A model built on a 13 V-J signature distinguished ophthalmopathy from stable hyperthyroidism, reaching 85% to 90% sensitivity and approximately 81% specificity in cross-validation and 80%/75% in testing. Sample size was not statistically predetermined, and blinding of investigators to group allocation was not performed. In validation, the model predicted progression to ophthalmopathy a median of around six months before onset, with roughly 71% sensitivity and roughly 77% specificity.

In its sample, this clonotype was seen many times. It has no known antigen specificity. No base-level quality is on record; no much larger clone is a single base apart. The TCR was taken from a woman in her 40s with Graves' ophthalmopathy. The sample comprised blood.

The CDR3 reads CASSSPPGYGYTF. The DNA sequence is given as TGTGCCAGCAGTTCCCCCCCAGGTTATGGCTACACCTTC. The sequence joins TRBV28 to TRBJ1-2, with no confident D gene call. Relative to germline, V is 4 bases shorter and J is 5 bases shorter, with 11 bases between their ends. Via the germline V gene, CDR1 is MDHEN and CDR2 SYDVKM. Spanning cysteine to phenylalanine, the CDR3 consists of 13 amino acids. Just the 39-base CDR3 DNA is kept, in frame starting at base 1.